This is a list of T cell receptor beta chains from one sample in a study of blood T cell repertoires in COVID-19. Some clones are missing from TCRdb's copy, which holds only in-frame ones; the method was immunoSEQ multiplex PCR. The table includes roughly 97,000 clones, about 89% detected once. The source material was peripheral blood. The receptors derive from a human donor in a cohort sampled during active COVID-19. CDR3s include the opening cysteine and the closing phenylalanine or tryptophan.

>TRBV7-3|TRBJ1-3
CASTLGSGNTIYF
>TRBV28|TRBJ2-7
CASSLVWPRLGADPSYEQYF
>TRBV6-5|TRBJ1-6
CASRNTGSSPLHF
>TRBV6-5|TRBJ1-5
CASRGLGPQHF
>TRBV7-3|TRBJ1-5
CASSANSNQPQHF
>TRBV4-1|TRBJ1-5
CASSQAGDQPQHF
>TRBV4-3|TRBJ1-1
CASSPALTGPEAFF
>TRBV10-1|TRBJ2-7
CATSREIRDREEEDEQYF
>TRBV7-9|TRBJ2-1
CASSYQDRGSIEQFF
>TRBV28|TRBJ1-4
CASRVGQFPPYNEKLFF
>TRBV9|TRBJ2-3
CASSVESSTDTQYF
>TRBV2|TRBJ1-1
CASSEKLRAFF
>TRBV5-5|TRBJ1-6
CASSQTDSYNSPLHF
>TRBV28|TRBJ1-1
CASSSPGSEAFF
>TRBV5-6|TRBJ2-5
CASRSGLAGETQYF
>TRBV15|TRBJ1-1
CATSRDQGGTEAFF
>TRBV5-8|TRBJ1-1
CASSLRGSGTEAFF
>TRBV19|TRBJ1-5
CASSPEGRMVQPQHF
>TRBV5-1|TRBJ2-3
CASSLGGYTSTDTQYF
>TRBV7-9|TRBJ2-3
CASSQKTGGAGPLQYF
>TRBV6-2/TRBV6-3|TRBJ1-5
CASSYSEGMRSGNQPQHF
>TRBV3-1/TRBV3-2|TRBJ2-3
CASSQDLGVTDTQYF
>TRBV18|TRBJ2-7
CASSRTDSYEQYF